What follows are 27 T cell receptor beta chains derived from one specimen sequenced in a study of regulatory T cells in long-lasting Graves disease. Combining iRepertoire HTBI primers with Arm-PCR of CDR3 regions, the authors built TCR beta libraries. TCRdb re-derived calls from the multiplex PCR reads in MiXCR, one entry per CDR3 protein. This sample yields a few hundred thousand distinct CDR3 sequences, of which around a fifth are seen a single time; about an eighth belongs to the top ten. The time point is: persistent/refractory GD, antithyroid drugs over 5 years with positive TRAb. PBMC RNA served as the TCR library source. The sequenced sample was peripheral blood mononuclear cells (PBMCs), obtained when the disease was refractory, from a patient treated with antithyroid drugs. Source of these receptors: a female donor with Graves disease.

This clonotype has ten or more counts. The rearrangement uses TRBV2 and TRBJ1-2; D ambiguous. Germline V gives CDR1 SNHLY, CDR2 FYNNEI. Trimming left V 6 bases short and J 4 bases short, with 15 bases between. The length of the CDR3 is 14 residues. The CDR3 DNA reads as TGTGCCAGCAGGAGCGGATTATTGAGCTATGGCTACACCTTC. It is translated as CASRSGLLSYGYTF. Supplemented by reference TRBV2 and TRBJ1-2, the full variable domain reads EPEVTQTPSHQVTQMGQEVILRCVPISNHLYFYWYRQILGQKVEFLVSFYNNEISEKSEIFDDQFSVERPDGSNFTLKIRSTKLEDSAMYFCASRSGLLSYGYTFGSGTRLTVV.

This clonotype was detected ten times or more. This rearrangement joins TRBV13 to TRBJ2-5; weak D call: TRBD1 (6 bases). The CDR3 has 13 amino acids. V lost 5 bases to trimming and J lost 5 bases, with 12 bases between them. Germline CDR1 reads PRHDT; CDR2 reads FYEKMQ (reference sequence). Here the CDR3 DNA reads TGTGCCAGCAGCCACGGACAGTCCGAGACCCAGTACTTC. Translation: CASSHGQSETQYF.

Note on this clonotype: A much larger clonotype is one base distant, so this may be a read error. This chain connects TRBV7-2 to TRBJ2-7; perhaps D is TRBD1 or TRBD2 (5 bases each). The germline CDR1 and CDR2 sequences are SGHTA and FQGNSA. The CDR3 consists of 15 residues. The chain's CDR3 is CASSLTEGISYEQCF. CDR3 coding DNA: TGTGCCAGCAGCCTCACCGAGGGGATTAGTTACGAGCAGTGCTTC.

The rearrangement joins TRBV7-6 to TRBJ2-3; 10 bases line up with TRBD2. The CDR3 spans 16 residues. Germline CDR1 SGHVS, CDR2 FNYEAQ. With 5 bases clipped from V and 2 bases from J, the junction kept 7 bases outside the gene matches. This CDR3 is CASSRTSGVLTDTQYF. CDR3 coding DNA: TGTGCCAGCAGCCGGACTAGCGGAGTCCTCACAGATACGCAGTATTTT.

This clonotype was found many times. This chain connects TRBV27 to TRBJ1-2; D is possibly TRBD1 (6 bases). The germline gives CDR1 MNHEY, CDR2 SMNVEV (reference sequence). The V and J ends lost 2 bases and 2 bases respectively, with 9 bases between them. The CDR3 runs 14 residues. CDR3 loop: CASSLRGENYGYTF. DNA for the CDR3: TGTGCCAGCAGTTTAAGGGGGGAGAACTATGGCTACACCTTC.

In this sample, this clonotype turned up a few times. This chain joins TRBV5-1 and TRBJ2-5; D may correspond to TRBD1 or TRBD2 (5 bases each). Between the trimmed V and J ends, which lost 4 bases and 5 bases, there was a span of 18 bases. The CDR3 has 15 amino acids. From germline, CDR1 is SGHRS and CDR2 YFSETQ. CDR3 bases: TGCGCCAGCAGCCGGGGTAGGGGCGGAGAGGAGACCCAGTACTTC. This encodes CASSRGRGGEETQYF.

The V and J genes are TRBV29-1 and TRBJ2-7; D is undetermined. The V gene's germline CDR1 is SQVTM and CDR2 ANQGSEA. The CDR3 runs 11 residues. V was clipped by 5 bases and J by 5 bases, with 10 bases between them. The CDR3 spells CSVQNENEQYF. The CDR3 nucleotides read TGCAGCGTTCAGAACGAGAACGAGCAGTACTTC.

Many counts were recorded for this clonotype. The chain uses TRBV29-1 and TRBJ1-2; 11 positions agree with TRBD1. The length of the CDR3 is 13 residues. V lost 3 bases to trimming and J lost 9 bases; unmatched junction nucleotides: 6. Germline CDR1 is SQVTM and CDR2 is ANQGSEA. CDR3 DNA sequence: TGCAGCGTTGAGGACAGGGGGCTGACGAGCTACACCTTC. This translates into CSVEDRGLTSYTF.

This clonotype was seen only a few times. The chain carries TRBV12-3 or TRBV12-4 and TRBJ2-2; D perhaps matches TRBD1 (6 bases). CDR3 length: 14 amino acids. Trimming stripped 2 bases from V and 4 bases from J, with 8 bases between. The CDR3 DNA reads as TGTGCCAGCAGTTTATTCAGGGGCACCGGGGAGCTGTTTTTT. Encoded protein: CASSLFRGTGELFF.

This clonotype occurred a few times. The V gene is TRBV7-2, the J gene TRBJ2-1; TRBD2 is a possible D gene (5 bases). The CDR3 is made up of 17 amino acids. In germline, CDR1 is SGHTA, CDR2 FQGNSA. Trimming left V 1 base short and J 3 bases short, with 16 bases between. Here the CDR3 DNA reads TGTGCCAGCAGCTTAGTCCGGTGGGGAGTGGGCTACAATGAGCAGTTCTTC. Translation gives CASSLVRWGVGYNEQFF.

A few counts support this clonotype. The chain uses TRBV30 and TRBJ1-4; D not certain. Germline CDR1 GTSNPN, CDR2 SVGIG (reference sequence). Trimming shortened V by 4 bases and J by 10 bases, and 22 bases separated the two germline ends. The CDR3 contains 15 residues. The DNA for the CDR3 is TGTGCCTGGATCCCCCATCTCGCTGGCCGCGGAAAACTGTTTTTT. Encoded protein: CAWIPHLAGRGKLFF.

There are many counts of this clonotype. V usage is TRBV2 and J usage is TRBJ2-2, with D possibly being TRBD1 (6 bases). The V gene's germline CDR1 is SNHLY and CDR2 FYNNEI. Trimming took 6 bases from V and 5 from J, leaving 16 bases between them. The CDR3 is 15 amino acids. Here the CDR3 DNA reads TGTGCCAGCAGCGCCCTTTGGGGGCGGACCGGGGAGCTGTTTTTT. It specifies CASSALWGRTGELFF.

This clonotype has a count of ten or more. The V call is TRBV6-1, the J call TRBJ2-7; a weak D match, TRBD1 (5 bases). Germline loops: CDR1 MNHNS, CDR2 SASEGT. V lost 10 bases, J lost 0 bases, and 13 bases lay in between. This CDR3 is built from 13 residues. The CDR3 reads CATNEQASYEQYF. The CDR3 DNA follows: TGTGCCACCAATGAACAGGCCTCCTACGAGCAGTACTTC.

This clonotype was counted ten times or more. The genes are TRBV11-2 and TRBJ1-1; D is unclear. This CDR3 has 14 residues. CDR1 is SGHAT and CDR2 is FQNNGV in the germline V gene. Trimming took 2 bases from V and 5 from J, leaving 12 bases between them. Here the CDR3 reads CASSLRGQNTEAFF. The CDR3 region has the DNA TGTGCCAGCAGCTTACGCGGGCAAAATACTGAAGCTTTCTTT.

This chain joins TRBV28 and TRBJ1-1, with 8 bases identical to TRBD1. From germline, CDR1 is MDHEN and CDR2 SYDVKM. The junction had 12 bases not matched to a gene; V was cut back by 6 bases and J by 0 bases. This CDR3 has 17 amino acids. This chain's CDR3 is CASSRFRDRSLNTEAFF. The CDR3 region has the DNA TGTGCCAGCAGCCGATTCCGGGACAGGTCCCTGAACACTGAAGCTTTCTTT. Drawing the rest from reference TRBV28 and TRBJ1-1, the complete variable domain is DVKVTQSSRYLVKRTGEKVFLECVQDMDHENMFWYRQDPGLGLRLIYFSYDVKMKEKGDIPEGYSVSREKKERFSLILESASTNQTSMYLCASSRFRDRSLNTEAFFGQGTRLTVV.

The V call is TRBV5-6, the J call TRBJ1-2; D is uncertain. Trimming removed 1 base from V and 8 bases from J, with 18 bases in between. The V gene's germline CDR1 is SGHDT and CDR2 YYEEEE. There are 15 residues in the CDR3. CDR3 in DNA: TGTGCCAGCAGCTTGACAACTCTCGGTGGGGTCGGCTACACCTTC. Translating it yields CASSLTTLGGVGYTF.

In regard to this clonotype: This sequence may be a read error, since a much larger clone differs from it by one base. This CDR3 fails to terminate in the conserved phenylalanine or tryptophan, so it likely reflects a read error. The chain couples TRBV15 to TRBJ1-3; no definite D call. Between the trimmed V and J ends, which lost 0 bases and 7 bases, there was a span of 4 bases. The CDR3 contains 12 residues. Germline CDR1 and CDR2: LNHNV and YYDKDF (reference sequence). The CDR3 is CATSRDRNTIYC. Written as DNA, the CDR3 is TGTGCCACCAGCAGAGATCGGAACACCATATATTGT.

This clonotype was observed at least ten times. This sequence joins TRBV27 and TRBJ1-1; D remains ambiguous. Trimming pared 6 bases from V and 9 bases from J, leaving 20 bases between. Germline V gives CDR1 MNHEY, CDR2 SMNVEV (reference sequence). The CDR3 loop spans 14 amino acids. CDR3 in DNA: TGTGCCAGCAGAAAAGGGTTTGTGGACTCTCAAGCTTTCTTT. Translating it yields CASRKGFVDSQAFF.

This clonotype was counted only a few times. This chain links TRBV20-1 with TRBJ1-1, with TRBD1 as a possible D gene (5 bases). V was shortened by 6 bases and J by 0 bases, with 11 bases between the two germline ends. The CDR3 runs to 13 residues. Looked up from germline, CDR1 is DFQATT and CDR2 is SNEGSKA (reference sequence). The CDR3 protein is CSAPGPMNTEAFF. Written as DNA, the CDR3 is TGCAGTGCCCCGGGACCTATGAACACTGAAGCTTTCTTT.

This clonotype has at least ten counts. The chain employs TRBV12-3 or TRBV12-4 and TRBJ1-4; no reliable D call. The V end was cut by 10 bases, the J end by 5 bases, with 14 bases between. The CDR3 extends over 13 amino acids. Here the CDR3 reads CATRLRANEKLFF. The CDR3 DNA sequence: TGTGCCACGAGATTGAGGGCGAATGAAAAACTGTTTTTT.

The genes are TRBV5-1 and TRBJ1-2, with D unclear. In germline, CDR1 is SGHRS, CDR2 YFSETQ. The CDR3 runs to 15 residues. V shed 0 bases and J shed 6 bases, with 15 bases lying between them. The CDR3 DNA reads as TGCGCCAGCAGCTTGGGGGAGGTTCCGATCCATGGCTACACCTTC. Translation gives CASSLGEVPIHGYTF. The full variable domain, its missing parts supplied by reference TRBV5-1 and TRBJ1-2, is KAGVTQTPRYLIKTRGQQVTLSCSPISGHRSVSWYQQTPGQGLQFLFEYFSETQRNKGNFPGRFSGRQFSNSRSEMNVSTLELGDSALYLCASSLGEVPIHGYTFGSGTRLTVV.

The rearrangement links TRBV19 to TRBJ2-2; D might be TRBD2 (5 bases). The CDR3 consists of 15 residues. Germline CDR1 LNHDA, CDR2 SQIVND (reference sequence). Deletions cut 3 bases from V and 2 bases from J, with 10 bases between. The CDR3 loop is CASSIGPSNTGELFF. CDR3 coding DNA: TGTGCCAGTAGTATCGGGCCTAGCAACACCGGGGAGCTGTTTTTT.

Ten or more counts support this clonotype. The CDR3 region has the DNA TGTGCCAGCAGTTTATGGGGAGCGGGGGGCGTCAACGAGCAGTACTTC. This sequence encodes CASSLWGAGGVNEQYF. The rearrangement uses TRBV28 and TRBJ2-7; TRBD2 agrees at 9 bases. Germline V gene sequence: CDR1 MDHEN, CDR2 SYDVKM. V lost 0 bases, J lost 5 bases, and 8 bases stayed unmatched. CDR3 length equals 16 residues.

The table lists this clonotype with a few counts. The chain combines TRBV30 with TRBJ1-1; a possible D gene is TRBD1 (5 bases). Per germline, CDR1 GTSNPN and CDR2 SVGIG (reference sequence). The V end lost 5 bases, the J end lost 3 bases, and 7 bases lay between the germline ends. The CDR3 loop spans 11 amino acids. The CDR3 loop reads CAWGTYTEAFF. The CDR3 coding sequence is TGTGCCTGGGGGACCTACACTGAAGCTTTCTTT.

The CDR3 DNA follows: TGCAGCGTTCCCGATCCGGACAGGTCGAGGGAGCAGTACTTC. Translated: CSVPDPDRSREQYF. The chain carries TRBV29-1 and TRBJ2-7; 7 bases line up with TRBD1. Germline V gene data show CDR1 as SQVTM and CDR2 as ANQGSEA. CDR3 length: 14 residues. V was pared by 5 bases and J by 7 bases, with 14 bases of the junction left unmatched.

This clonotype has ten or more counts. V gene TRBV6-1 combines with J gene TRBJ1-1; maybe TRBD1 (6 bases). This CDR3 spans 13 amino acids. V was trimmed by 6 bases and J by 3 bases, leaving 11 bases between them. Per the germline V gene, CDR1 is MNHNS and CDR2 is SASEGT. This CDR3 is CASRIQGDTEAFF. Written as DNA, the CDR3 is TGTGCCAGCAGAATACAGGGAGACACTGAAGCTTTCTTT.

There are many counts of this clonotype. The V and J genes are TRBV28 and TRBJ1-1; 8 nucleotides line up with TRBD1. Germline-derived CDR1 and CDR2 are MDHEN and SYDVKM. The CDR3 loop spans 14 amino acids. Trimming took 3 bases from V and 4 from J; bases not matched to a gene: 4. This CDR3 is CASSFTGGTTEAFF. CDR3 DNA sequence: TGTGCCAGCAGTTTTACAGGGGGGACCACTGAAGCTTTCTTT.